This entry lists 24 T cell receptor beta chains sequenced from one sample in a study of T cell responses to AZD1222 COVID-19 vaccine (TCRdb year 2021). This sample's time point label indicates: about 28 days (+/-7) after the second vaccine dose. Receptor amplification or capture employed the immunoSEQ multiplex PCR assay. TCRdb stores this immuneACCESS table with in-frame sequences only. Part of the clones is absent; in the studies checked, under half of the shortfall reflects unresolved V genes, and no reason is known for the rest. The table for this sample lists around 150,000 clones; roughly 91% of them were counted only once. 6.5% to 8% of the sample lies in the top ten. The sample in question was peripheral blood, obtained 28 days after the second AZD1222 dose. Receptors were obtained from an adult who received the AZD1222 COVID-19 vaccine.

The chain carries TRBV21-1 and TRBJ1-6. TRBV21-1 is flagged as a pseudogene. The CDR3 loop spans 11 amino acids. CDR3 in DNA: TGTGCCAGCAGCAATTACCGGGACCATCCCTTT. Encoded protein: CASSNYRDHPF.

V usage is TRBV6-6 and J usage is TRBJ1-6; D remains ambiguous. V was shortened by 6 bases and J by 9 bases, with 9 bases between the two germline ends. Germline V CDR1 and CDR2: MNHNY, SVGAGI (reference sequence). The CDR3 is made up of 12 amino acids. Here the CDR3 DNA reads TGTGCCAGCAGCAAAGAGGCTTCACCCCTCCACTTT. Its translation is CASSKEASPLHF.

The J gene is TRBJ1-2, the V gene TRBV5-4; D is undetermined. This CDR3 has 15 residues. CDR1 is SGHNT and CDR2 is YYREEE in the germline V gene (reference sequence). V lost 3 bases and J lost 2, with 14 bases in between. This CDR3 is CASSSLKGGNYGYTF. The CDR3 DNA sequence: TGTGCCAGCAGCTCCCTTAAGGGCGGGAACTATGGCTACACCTTC. Variable domain in full (rest from reference TRBV5-4 and TRBJ1-2): ETGVTQSPTHLIKTRGQQVTLRCSSQSGHNTVSWYQQALGQGPQFIFQYYREEENGRGNFPPRFSGLQFPNYSSELNVNALELDDSALYLCASSSLKGGNYGYTFGSGTRLTVV.

V gene TRBV6-1 combines with J gene TRBJ2-1; D perhaps matches TRBD2 (7 bases). Per germline, CDR1 MNHNS and CDR2 SASEGT. The length of the CDR3 is 15 residues. V was shortened by 1 base and J by 3 bases, with 10 bases between the two germline ends. The chain's CDR3 is CASSEEGGRYNEQFF. CDR3 sequence (DNA): TGTGCCAGCAGTGAAGAGGGGGGGCGCTACAATGAGCAGTTCTTC.

The table lists this clone with a few counts. The chain is built from TRBV4-1 and TRBJ1-2, with D hard to call. CDR3 length: 15 residues. V was clipped by 1 base and J by 2 bases, with 11 bases between them. The germline CDR1 and CDR2 sequences are MGHRA and YSYEKL. The CDR3 here is CASSQVNTRNYGYTF. CDR3 DNA sequence: TGCGCCAGCAGCCAAGTAAACACAAGAAACTATGGCTACACCTTC.

The rearrangement joins TRBV27 to TRBJ2-7; no definite D call. Per the germline V gene, CDR1 is MNHEY and CDR2 is SMNVEV (reference sequence). There are 9 residues in the CDR3. With 10 bases removed from V and 3 bases from J, the gap between germline ends came to 4 bases. CDR3 sequence reads: CANYYEQYF. Written as DNA, the CDR3 is TGTGCCAACTACTACGAGCAGTACTTC.

J is TRBJ2-3 and V is TRBV29-1, with 7 nucleotides matching TRBD1. The CDR3 totals 14 residues. After removal of 8 bases from V and 0 bases from J, the junction contained 8 bases not matched to a gene. Germline values: CDR1 SQVTM, CDR2 ANQGSEA. CDR3 protein: CSRLRGQSTDTQYF. As DNA, the CDR3 is TGCAGCCGACTCCGGGGACAGAGCACAGATACGCAGTATTTT.

This rearrangement joins TRBV9 to TRBJ1-6; the match to TRBD1 covers 7 bases. Germline V CDR1 and CDR2: SGDLS, YYNGEE. Losses at the gene ends were 3 bases for V and 8 bases for J; bases not matched to a gene: 5. The CDR3 spans 14 residues. Here the CDR3 DNA reads TGTGCCAGCAGCGCACGGGACAGTCATTCACCCCTCCACTTT. Protein product: CASSARDSHSPLHF.

The CDR3 reads CAISRDNSPLHF. In DNA, the CDR3 is TGTGCCATCAGTCGGGACAATTCACCCCTCCACTTT. This chain connects TRBV10-3 to TRBJ1-6, with a tentative D call TRBD1 (5 bases). Trimming removed 5 bases at V and 7 bases at J, with 6 bases between. The CDR3 sequence is 12 residues long. Germline loops: CDR1 ENHRY, CDR2 SYGVKD.

The chain employs TRBV5-6 and TRBJ1-3; the match to TRBD1 covers 9 bases. Germline CDR1 reads SGHDT; CDR2 reads YYEEEE. Unmatched junction bases numbered 4, after V lost 2 bases and J lost 7 bases. The CDR3 runs to 14 residues. The CDR3 is CASSFGQGMNTIYF. CDR3 bases: TGTGCCAGCAGCTTTGGACAGGGGATGAACACCATATATTTT.

The DNA of the CDR3 is TGTGCCATCAGTGTGCGGTCAAGTGGCGATGAGCAGTTCTTC. Protein product: CAISVRSSGDEQFF. This chain joins TRBV10-3 and TRBJ2-1; D is unclear. V was pared by 4 bases and J by 8 bases, with 15 bases between. Germline lookup yields CDR1 ENHRY and CDR2 SYGVKD. This CDR3 has 14 amino acids.

V and J are TRBV4-1 and TRBJ1-6; 8 bases are shared with TRBD1. Trimming took 0 bases from V and 7 from J; bases not matched to a gene: 8. In germline, CDR1 is MGHRA, CDR2 YSYEKL. This CDR3 has 17 residues. In DNA, the CDR3 is TGCGCCAGCAGCCAAGAGGGGCAGGGGGCTATCAATTCACCCCTCCACTTT. As protein: CASSQEGQGAINSPLHF.

The chain uses TRBV18 and TRBJ1-4; D unresolved. CDR1 and CDR2 (germline): KGHSH, LQKENI. The CDR3 consists of 13 residues. V was clipped by 3 bases and J by 7 bases, with 9 bases between them. The CDR3 here is CASSPEESEKLFF. CDR3 nucleotide sequence: TGTGCCAGCTCACCGGAGGAAAGTGAAAAACTGTTTTTT.

V and J are TRBV3-1 (or the pseudogene TRBV3-2) and TRBJ1-2; TRBD1 matches 7 bases. This CDR3 region has 14 residues. The germline V gene encodes CDR1 LGHDT and CDR2 YNNKEL (reference sequence). V lost 4 bases to trimming and J lost 4 bases; unmatched junction nucleotides: 6. The CDR3, as DNA: TGTGCCAGCAGCCCCGGGACAGAGCTCTATGGCTACACCTTC. It is translated as CASSPGTELYGYTF.

The chain joins TRBV5-1 to TRBJ2-2; 7 bases align to TRBD1. The V gene's germline CDR1 is SGHRS and CDR2 YFSETQ. The CDR3 sequence is 15 residues long. V shed 4 bases and J 5 bases; nucleotides not matched to a gene: 8. Here the CDR3 reads CASSPRQGWTGELFF. The CDR3, as DNA: TGCGCCAGCAGCCCCAGACAGGGATGGACCGGGGAGCTGTTTTTT.

CDR3 sequence reads: CASSLGLAGGRTPLGTQYF. The CDR3 DNA is TGCGCCAGCAGCTTGGGACTAGCGGGGGGCCGGACCCCTCTCGGGACCCAGTACTTC. The J gene is TRBJ2-5, the V gene TRBV5-1; TRBD2 aligns across 13 bases. The CDR3 covers 19 residues. V lost 0 bases, J lost 7 bases, and 15 bases stayed unmatched. Germline V gene lookup returns CDR1 SGHRS and CDR2 YFSETQ.

The V and J genes are TRBV11-2 and TRBJ1-4; D is undetermined. CDR3 length: 11 amino acids. Germline CDR1 is SGHAT and CDR2 is FQNNGV. V gave up 6 bases and J gave up 8 bases, with 7 bases separating them. The CDR3 DNA follows: TGTGCCAGCAGTCATAACGAAAAACTGTTTTTT. This translates into CASSHNEKLFF.

This chain uses TRBV12-2 with TRBJ1-5. TRBV12-2 is described as a pseudogene. The CDR3 runs to 15 residues. The CDR3 nucleotides are TGTGCAAGTCGCTCCCGTAGGGTTAAATATCAGCCCCAGCATTTT. As protein: CASRSRRVKYQPQHF.

The V and J genes are TRBV10-3 and TRBJ2-5; 11 nucleotides match TRBD2. Losses at the gene ends were 4 bases for V and 5 bases for J; bases not matched to a gene: 9. Germline CDR1 ENHRY, CDR2 SYGVKD. CDR3 size: 16 residues. For the CDR3, the DNA is TGTGCCATCAGTGGGGCGCTAGCGGGGGGCAGGGAGACCCAGTACTTC. Protein sequence: CAISGALAGGRETQYF.

The rearrangement uses TRBV2 and TRBJ2-1, with 11 bases lining up with TRBD2. CDR1 is SNHLY and CDR2 is FYNNEI in the germline V gene. Trimming at V came to 5 bases and at J to 4 bases, leaving 13 bases not matched to a gene. The length of the CDR3 is 18 residues. Here the CDR3 reads CASSPLASGGTKYNEQFF. In DNA, the CDR3 is TGTGCCAGCAGTCCTTTGGCTAGCGGGGGGACCAAGTACAATGAGCAGTTCTTC.

The chain recombines TRBV7-3 with TRBJ1-2, with 12 nucleotides matching TRBD1. Germline lookup yields CDR1 SGHTA and CDR2 FQGTGA. The J segment lost 6 bases and the V segment lost 4 bases, leaving 6 bases of the junction unmatched. The CDR3 consists of 15 residues. DNA of the CDR3: TGTGCCAGCAGCTCCGGGACAGGGGGCCTCGATGGCTACACCTTC. As protein: CASSSGTGGLDGYTF.

In its sample, this clone was seen once. Here the CDR3 reads CASSQAGSSRYGYTF. CDR3 DNA sequence: TGTGCCAGCAGCCAAGCTGGCAGTTCACGTTATGGCTACACCTTC. The gene calls are TRBV14 and TRBJ1-2, with D unresolved. The length of the CDR3 is 15 residues. Looked up from germline, CDR1 is SGHDN and CDR2 is FVKESK. Trimming shortened V by 1 base and J by 5 bases, and 14 bases separated the two germline ends. The complete variable domain, with remaining parts taken from reference TRBV14 and TRBJ1-2, reads EAGVTQFPSHSVIEKGQTVTLRCDPISGHDNLYWYRRVMGKEIKFLLHFVKESKQDESGMPNNRFLAERTGGTYSTLKVQPAELEDSGVYFCASSQAGSSRYGYTFGSGTRLTVV.

The rearrangement joins TRBV30 to TRBJ2-7; 8 nucleotides align to TRBD1. The CDR3 has 14 residues. Germline V gene data show CDR1 as GTSNPN and CDR2 as SVGIG (reference sequence). V lost 3 bases, J lost 2 bases, and 6 bases stayed unmatched. CDR3 residues: CAWSTGQGAYEQYF. CDR3 nucleotides: TGTGCCTGGAGCACCGGACAGGGAGCCTACGAGCAGTACTTC. Complete variable domain (other parts from reference TRBV30 and TRBJ2-7): SQTIHQWPATLVQPVGSPLSLECTVEGTSNPNLYWYRQAAGRGLQLLFYSVGIGQISSEVPQNLSASRPQDRQFILSSKKLLLSDSGFYLCAWSTGQGAYEQYFGPGTRLTVT.

V and J are TRBV7-2 and TRBJ2-7; D ambiguous. CDR3 length: 13 residues. CDR1 and CDR2 (germline): SGHTA, FQGNSA. The germline V and J ends were trimmed by 0 bases and 3 bases, with 6 bases remaining between them. The DNA of the CDR3 is TGTGCCAGCAGCTTAGCGAGCAGCTACGAGCAGTACTTC. The encoded protein is CASSLASSYEQYF.